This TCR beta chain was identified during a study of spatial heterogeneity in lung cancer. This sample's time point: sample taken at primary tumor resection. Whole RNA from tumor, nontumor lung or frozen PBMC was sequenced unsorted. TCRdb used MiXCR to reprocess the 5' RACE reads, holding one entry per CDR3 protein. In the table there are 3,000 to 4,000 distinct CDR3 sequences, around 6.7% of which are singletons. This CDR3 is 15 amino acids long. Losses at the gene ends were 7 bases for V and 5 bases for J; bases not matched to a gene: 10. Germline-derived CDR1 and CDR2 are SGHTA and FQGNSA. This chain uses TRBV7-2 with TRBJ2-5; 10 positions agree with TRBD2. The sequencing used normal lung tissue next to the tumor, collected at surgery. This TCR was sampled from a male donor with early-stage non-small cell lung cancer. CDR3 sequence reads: CTSILSGGLGETQYF. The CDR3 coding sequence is TGTACCAGCATCCTTAGCGGGGGGCTTGGGGAGACCCAGTACTTC.